Sequencing of this T cell receptor (beta chain) was carried out in a study of CD8+ T cells in alopecia areata. In the study overall: Treatment comprised oral tofacitinib, 5 to 10 mg twice daily, in treated patients.

The V and J ends lost 0 bases and 6 bases, in that order; junction bases with no gene match: 3. Germline lookup yields CDR1 SGDLS and CDR2 YYNGEE. This CDR3 comprises 15 residues. cDNA reverse transcribed from extracted RNA served as the sequencing template. Libraries were prepared by immunoSEQ multiplex PCR; TCRdb keeps only in-frame clonotypes and omits some of them. The table includes about 180,000 clones, 53% detected once. As for treatment: oral pan-JAK inhibitor, 5-10 mg twice daily. The origin of this receptor is a human donor with alopecia areata. The rearrangement uses TRBV9 and TRBJ1-5; TRBD1 agrees at 10 bases. The sample in question was CD8+ T cells sorted from blood, obtained at week 24, from a patient treated with tofacitinib. This CDR3 is CASSVGTGGGQPQHF. In DNA, the CDR3 is TGTGCCAGCAGCGTAGGGACAGGGGGTGGTCAGCCCCAGCATTTT.